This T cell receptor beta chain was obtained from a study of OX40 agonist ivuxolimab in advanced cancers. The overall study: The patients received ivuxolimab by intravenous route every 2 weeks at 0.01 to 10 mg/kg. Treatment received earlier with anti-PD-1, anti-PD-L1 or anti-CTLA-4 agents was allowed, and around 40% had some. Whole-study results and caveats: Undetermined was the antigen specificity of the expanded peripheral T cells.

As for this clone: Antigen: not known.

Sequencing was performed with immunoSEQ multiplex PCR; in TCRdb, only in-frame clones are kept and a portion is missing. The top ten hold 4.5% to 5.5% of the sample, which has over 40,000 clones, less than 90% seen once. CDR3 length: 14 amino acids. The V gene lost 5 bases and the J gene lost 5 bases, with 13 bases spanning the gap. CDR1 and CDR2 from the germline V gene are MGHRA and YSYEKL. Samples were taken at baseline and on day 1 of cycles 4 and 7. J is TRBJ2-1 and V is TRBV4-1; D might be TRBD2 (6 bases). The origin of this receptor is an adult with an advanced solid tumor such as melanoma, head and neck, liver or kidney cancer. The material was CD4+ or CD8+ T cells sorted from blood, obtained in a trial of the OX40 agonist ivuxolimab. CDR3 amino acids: CASSNFVADNEQFF. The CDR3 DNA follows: TGCGCCAGCAGCAATTTTGTAGCGGACAATGAGCAGTTCTTC.